This is a list of T cell receptor beta chains from one sample in a study of blood T cell repertoires in COVID-19. Profiling relied on immunoSEQ multiplex PCR, and the TCRdb table lists in-frame clones only, not all of them. The data contain about 110,000 clones, over 80% of them singletons. Sequencing was performed on peripheral blood. The receptors here all came from a woman in her sixties or seventies with acute or convalescent COVID-19. The CDR3 runs from the conserved cysteine through the conserved F or W. The D gene is left open where the match is weak. Expanded clones are given a class, and other clones once, few, many or no size at all.

V	size	J	D	DNA	CDR3
TRBV6-5	NA	TRBJ1-2	NA	TGTGCCAGCACTCCGTTTACAGGTTCTCTCGGCTACACCTTC	CASTPFTGSLGYTF
TRBV4-1	NA	TRBJ2-3	NA	TGCGCCAGCAGCCCCTCCGGTGTTTTCGGTTCCACAGATACGCAGTATTTT	CASSPSGVFGSTDTQYF
TRBV3-1/TRBV3-2	few	TRBJ2-7	NA	TGTGCCAGCAGCCAAGATATAATACGGGGATACGAGCAGTACTTC	CASSQDIIRGYEQYF
TRBV4-2	NA	TRBJ2-4	TRBD2	TGTGCCAGCAGCCAAGATCCGGAGTCTAGCGGGGGGTCTAAAAACATTCAGTACTTC	CASSQDPESSGGSKNIQYF
TRBV18	NA	TRBJ1-1	NA	TGTGCCAGCTCACCAAGGCAGGACACTGAAGCTTTCTTT	CASSPRQDTEAFF
TRBV28	NA	TRBJ2-5	NA	TGTGCCAGCAGAGGAGAGGGACTCCAAGAGACCCAGTACTTC	CASRGEGLQETQYF
TRBV6-5	once	TRBJ2-7	TRBD1	TGTGCCAGCAGTTACTCAAGGACAGGGGTATACGAGCAGTACTTC	CASSYSRTGVYEQYF
TRBV9	NA	TRBJ2-1	NA	TGTGCCAGCACCTTGACAGTTCTCCCAAACAGTGAGCAGTTCTTC	CASTLTVLPNSEQFF
TRBV9	NA	TRBJ1-6	TRBD1	TGTGCCAGCAGCCTACAGGGGGAGAATTCACCCCTCCACTTT	CASSLQGENSPLHF
TRBV28	NA	TRBJ2-6	NA	TGTGCCAGCAGCCCCGTGGGCCCCGGGGCCAACGTCCTGACTTTC	CASSPVGPGANVLTF
TRBV2	NA	TRBJ2-1	TRBD2	TGTGCCAGCAGACAACTTAGCGGGAGGGCCGGCAATGAGCAGTTCTTC	CASRQLSGRAGNEQFF
TRBV20-1	NA	TRBJ2-1	NA	TGCAGTGCGGACTCCCCTAGGCAGTTCTTC	CSADSPRQFF
TRBV5-1	once	TRBJ1-2	TRBD1	TGCGCCAGCAGCTTGGACCACGACAGGGGCCTCCCAACCTTC	CASSLDHDRGLPTF
TRBV6-5	NA	TRBJ1-1	NA	TGTGCCAGCAGTTACCGGGGACAGAACACTGAAGCTTTCTTT	CASSYRGQNTEAFF
TRBV20-1	NA	TRBJ2-1	TRBD2	TGCAGTGCTAGTCGGGGGAGGGTCTCCTACAATGAGCAGTTCTTC	CSASRGRVSYNEQFF
TRBV11-2	NA	TRBJ2-7	TRBD1	TGTGCCAGCAGCCTCAGGAGGGACAGGGGGCACGAGCAGTACTTC	CASSLRRDRGHEQYF
TRBV19	NA	TRBJ1-3	TRBD1	TGTGCCAGTAGTCCCCGACAGGGATCTCCAGGAAACACCATATATTTT	CASSPRQGSPGNTIYF
TRBV7-6	NA	TRBJ1-5	NA	TGTGCCAGCCCTCCGGAATGGCAGGTGGGCAATCAGCCCCAGCATTTT	CASPPEWQVGNQPQHF
TRBV19	NA	TRBJ2-3	TRBD1	TGTGCCAGTAGCCCGTCCCCACAGGGGACGAGCACAGATACGCAGTATTTT	CASSPSPQGTSTDTQYF
TRBV19	NA	TRBJ2-1	TRBD2	TGTGCCAGTAGCCAGACTAGCGGGAGAAGTAATGAGCAGTTCTTC	CASSQTSGRSNEQFF
TRBV7-3	NA	TRBJ1-5	TRBD1	TGTGCCAGCAGCTGGGACAGGGGAGGGCCCCAGCATTTT	CASSWDRGGPQHF
TRBV6-2/TRBV6-3	NA	TRBJ1-6	TRBD1	TGTGCCAGCAGTAAGGGACAGGTTAATTCACCCCTCCACTTT	CASSKGQVNSPLHF
TRBV4-2	NA	TRBJ2-5	TRBD2	TGTGCCAGCAGCCAAGACTTGTCGCGGGCTAGCGGACAAGAGACCCAGTACTTC	CASSQDLSRASGQETQYF
TRBV7-9	few	TRBJ1-1	TRBD1	TGTGCCAGCAGCTCCAGTTTTCAGGGGGCAGGGGACACTGAAGCTTTCTTT	CASSSSFQGAGDTEAFF
TRBV6-1	NA	TRBJ2-1	TRBD1	TGTGCCAGCAGTGAACCAGGACAGGGGAGGAATGAGCAGTTCTTC	CASSEPGQGRNEQFF
TRBV29-1	NA	TRBJ2-5	NA	TGCAGCGTTGAATTGCTTGGTTCCCGGGAGACCCAGTACTTC	CSVELLGSRETQYF
TRBV3-1/TRBV3-2	NA	TRBJ2-4	NA	TGTGCCAGCAGCTATGTCAACGGGATTCAGTACTTC	CASSYVNGIQYF
TRBV3-1/TRBV3-2	once	TRBJ1-1	NA	TGTGCCAGCACGCCTCCCCGCGGTCCTGGAACTGAAGCTTTCTTT	CASTPPRGPGTEAFF
TRBV6-5	NA	TRBJ1-5	NA	TGTGCCAGCAGAGCACACGCGGGCGGCGGTCAGCCCCAGCATTTT	CASRAHAGGGQPQHF
TRBV7-2	NA	TRBJ2-3	TRBD2	TGTGCCAGCAGCGCAGCCAAGCGGGGGGGCACAGATACGCAGTATTTT	CASSAAKRGGTDTQYF
TRBV6-5	NA	TRBJ2-7	NA	TGTGCCAGCAGTTACTCGCGGGGCTACGAGCAGTACTTC	CASSYSRGYEQYF
TRBV7-2	NA	TRBJ1-4	TRBD1	TGTGCCAGCAGCCAGGGGGGGACAGGGGGAGAAAAACTGTTTTTT	CASSQGGTGGEKLFF
TRBV9	NA	TRBJ1-3	TRBD1	TGTGCCAGCAGCGCAAACAGGGGCGATGGAAACACCATATATTTT	CASSANRGDGNTIYF
TRBV27	NA	TRBJ1-1	TRBD1	TGTGCCAGCAGTTTACGGACAGGGGGAACTGAAGCTTTCTTT	CASSLRTGGTEAFF
TRBV9	NA	TRBJ1-1	NA	TGTGCCAGCAGCGTAGATTCAGGTTTTCCAGCTTTCTTT	CASSVDSGFPAFF
TRBV28	NA	TRBJ1-2	TRBD1	TGTGCCAGCAGTCGATTCCAGGGGGCGGAGGGCAATGGCTACACCTTC	CASSRFQGAEGNGYTF
TRBV2	once	TRBJ2-6	TRBD1	TGTGCCAGCAGAGGACAGGGGAGCTCTGGGGCCAACGTCCTGACTTTC	CASRGQGSSGANVLTF
TRBV7-2	NA	TRBJ2-3	TRBD2	TGTGCCAGCAGCTTAATGGGGACTAGCGGGGCAGATACGCAGTATTTT	CASSLMGTSGADTQYF
TRBV5-6	NA	TRBJ2-4	NA	NA	CASSFGTGSFLF
TRBV10-3	NA	TRBJ1-3	TRBD1	TGTGCCATCAGCGACGTCAGTACAGGGACAGGGCACACCATATATTTT	CAISDVSTGTGHTIYF
TRBV12-3/TRBV12-4	NA	TRBJ2-7	NA	TGTGCCAGCAGCTTGGAGGGGTACGAGCAGTACTTC	CASSLEGYEQYF
TRBV7-9	once	TRBJ2-7	TRBD1	TGTGCCAGCAGCTTCACAGGGGGCTCCTACGAGCAGTACTTC	CASSFTGGSYEQYF